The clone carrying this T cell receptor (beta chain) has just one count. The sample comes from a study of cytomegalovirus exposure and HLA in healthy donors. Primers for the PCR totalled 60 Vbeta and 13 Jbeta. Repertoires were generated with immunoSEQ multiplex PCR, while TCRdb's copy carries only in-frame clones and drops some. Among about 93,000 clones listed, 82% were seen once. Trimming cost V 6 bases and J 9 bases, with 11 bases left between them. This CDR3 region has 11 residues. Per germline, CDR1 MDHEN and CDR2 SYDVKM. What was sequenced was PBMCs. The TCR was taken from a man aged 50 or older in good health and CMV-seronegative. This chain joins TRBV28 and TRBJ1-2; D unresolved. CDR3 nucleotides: TGTGCCAGCAGAGTCGCGTATCGCTACACCTTC. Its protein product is CASRVAYRYTF.